A single sample is the source of the 2 T cell receptor beta chains below, sequenced in a study of blood T cell repertoires in COVID-19. The data were produced by immunoSEQ multiplex PCR, yet TCRdb's version contains in-frame clones alone and is incomplete. Of around 250,000 clones in the sample, 88% were seen once. Sequencing input: peripheral blood. The receptors stem from a woman in her 70s with COVID-19, enrolled during active disease.

Written as DNA, the CDR3 is TGCAGCGTTGCGGAGAGTACTGGAAACACCATATATTTT. Its protein is CSVAESTGNTIYF. The rearrangement uses TRBV29-1 and TRBJ1-3; unclear D gene. The V end was cut by 4 bases, the J end by 2 bases, with 9 bases between. This CDR3 is 13 amino acids long. Germline V gives CDR1 SQVTM, CDR2 ANQGSEA.

The chain links TRBV11-1 to TRBJ1-2, with a possible D match to TRBD1 (5 bases). V was cut by 2 bases and J by 7 bases, with 14 bases left in between. The CDR3 totals 14 residues. Germline CDR1 reads SGHAT; CDR2 reads FQDESV (reference sequence). CDR3 sequence: CASSLRSGNVGYTF. DNA of the CDR3: TGTGCCAGCAGCTTACGTTCAGGGAACGTTGGCTACACCTTC.